A selection of T cell receptor beta chains follows, all from one sample in a study of blood T cell repertoires in COVID-19. Clones were read by immunoSEQ multiplex PCR, and TCRdb kept only the in-frame ones, dropping some. This table has some 360,000 clones, 70% to 90% appearing once. The sequenced material came from peripheral blood. These receptors originate from a woman aged 60-75 years with COVID-19, enrolled during active disease. The CDR3 runs from the conserved cysteine through the conserved F or W. Fields, in order: clone size, D gene, J gene, V gene, CDR3 DNA, CDR3 protein. A D gene is named only where the DNA matches it firmly. The size field is filled for only some rows; it gives once, few, many or a size class.

clone_size: NA; d_call: NA; j_call: TRBJ2-7; v_call: TRBV5-1; cdr3_nt: TGCGCCAGCAGCTTGGGATCTAGCATTATGGGCGAGCAGTACTTC; cdr3_aa: CASSLGSSIMGEQYF
clone_size: NA; d_call: TRBD1; j_call: TRBJ1-5; v_call: TRBV19; cdr3_nt: TGTGCCAGTAGATATGCAGGGGGCGATCAGCCCCAGCATTTT; cdr3_aa: CASRYAGGDQPQHF
clone_size: NA; d_call: TRBD2; j_call: TRBJ2-5; v_call: TRBV5-1; cdr3_nt: TGCGCCAGCAGTCCCCTAGCGGGAGAACCCCAAGAGACCCAGTACTTC; cdr3_aa: CASSPLAGEPQETQYF
clone_size: NA; d_call: NA; j_call: TRBJ1-1; v_call: TRBV6-1; cdr3_nt: TGTGCCAGCAGTGACGCAGGACTGATGAACACTGAAGCTTTCTTT; cdr3_aa: CASSDAGLMNTEAFF
clone_size: NA; d_call: NA; j_call: TRBJ1-1; v_call: TRBV19; cdr3_nt: TGTGCCAGTAGTGGCGGGGGGCGGTCTGGTAACACTGAAGCTTTCTTT; cdr3_aa: CASSGGGRSGNTEAFF
clone_size: once; d_call: NA; j_call: TRBJ2-1; v_call: TRBV6-5; cdr3_nt: TGTGCCAACAGCCAGGTCAGTAGCTCCTACAATGAGCAGTTCTTC; cdr3_aa: CANSQVSSSYNEQFF
clone_size: NA; d_call: NA; j_call: TRBJ2-3; v_call: TRBV21-1; cdr3_nt: TGTGCCAGCAGCAAAGGGAGGACAGACAAAAACCATAGCACAGATACGCAGTATTTT; cdr3_aa: CASSKGRTDKNHSTDTQYF
clone_size: NA; d_call: TRBD1; j_call: TRBJ2-3; v_call: TRBV5-4; cdr3_nt: TGTGCCAGCAGCCGTGGACAGGGGAGCACAGATACGCAGTATTTT; cdr3_aa: CASSRGQGSTDTQYF
clone_size: NA; d_call: TRBD1; j_call: TRBJ1-5; v_call: TRBV2; cdr3_nt: TGTGCCAGCAGTGGACAGGGGCTCAATCAGCCCCAGCATTTT; cdr3_aa: CASSGQGLNQPQHF
clone_size: once; d_call: TRBD1; j_call: TRBJ1-2; v_call: TRBV18; cdr3_nt: TGTGCCAGCTCATTACAGGGGTTCAATGGCTACACCTTC; cdr3_aa: CASSLQGFNGYTF
clone_size: NA; d_call: NA; j_call: TRBJ2-1; v_call: TRBV24-1; cdr3_nt: TGTGCCACCAGTGATTGGCGGACGGGGGATGAGCAGTTCTTC; cdr3_aa: CATSDWRTGDEQFF
clone_size: NA; d_call: TRBD2; j_call: TRBJ2-5; v_call: TRBV10-3; cdr3_nt: TGTGCCATCAGTGCAGCGGGGTACGGGGAGACCCAGTACTTC; cdr3_aa: CAISAAGYGETQYF
clone_size: NA; d_call: TRBD1; j_call: TRBJ1-2; v_call: TRBV5-4; cdr3_nt: TGTGCCAGCAGCTTGGCCGAGACAGGGGATTACTATGGCTACACCTTC; cdr3_aa: CASSLAETGDYYGYTF
clone_size: NA; d_call: NA; j_call: TRBJ2-7; v_call: TRBV3-1/TRBV3-2; cdr3_nt: TGTGCCAGCACCCGGAGGGGTTCCGACGAGCAGTACTTC; cdr3_aa: CASTRRGSDEQYF
clone_size: NA; d_call: NA; j_call: TRBJ2-2; v_call: TRBV5-4; cdr3_nt: TGTGCCAGCAGCCGTGGGCGGGGGGACAGCACCGGGGAGCTGTTTTTT; cdr3_aa: CASSRGRGDSTGELFF
clone_size: few; d_call: NA; j_call: TRBJ1-5; v_call: TRBV4-1; cdr3_nt: TGCGCCAGCAGCCAACCTGCGGGAGGGTACAATCAGCCCCAGCATTTT; cdr3_aa: CASSQPAGGYNQPQHF
clone_size: NA; d_call: TRBD1; j_call: TRBJ2-3; v_call: TRBV5-4; cdr3_nt: TGTGCCAGCAACTTAGGGGGCACTAGCACAGATACGCAGTATTTT; cdr3_aa: CASNLGGTSTDTQYF
clone_size: NA; d_call: TRBD1; j_call: TRBJ1-3; v_call: TRBV5-1; cdr3_nt: TGCGCCAGCAGCTGGGACAGGAGCCCTGGAAACACCATATATTTT; cdr3_aa: CASSWDRSPGNTIYF
clone_size: NA; d_call: NA; j_call: TRBJ1-2; v_call: TRBV28; cdr3_nt: TGTGCCAGCACCCAAACAGGGCAGCGCTATGGCTACACCTTC; cdr3_aa: CASTQTGQRYGYTF
clone_size: once; d_call: TRBD1; j_call: TRBJ2-7; v_call: TRBV18; cdr3_nt: TGTGCCAGCTCACCCGGGACAGGGAGTTTCTACGAGCAGTACTTC; cdr3_aa: CASSPGTGSFYEQYF
clone_size: NA; d_call: NA; j_call: TRBJ2-7; v_call: TRBV5-5; cdr3_nt: TGTGCCAGCAGCTTGGGGCTAGCCGAGCAGTACTTC; cdr3_aa: CASSLGLAEQYF
clone_size: once; d_call: NA; j_call: TRBJ1-1; v_call: TRBV27; cdr3_nt: TGTGCCAGCAGTTTATCACTAGGGATAACTGAAGCTTTCTTT; cdr3_aa: CASSLSLGITEAFF
clone_size: once; d_call: TRBD1; j_call: TRBJ2-1; v_call: TRBV19; cdr3_nt: TGTGCCAGTAGTAGGCCGGGACAGGACCCGGCGTTCTTC; cdr3_aa: CASSRPGQDPAFF
clone_size: NA; d_call: NA; j_call: TRBJ1-2; v_call: TRBV28; cdr3_nt: TGTGCCACCAACGGGGGGTCCGCTAACTATGGCTACACCTTC; cdr3_aa: CATNGGSANYGYTF
clone_size: NA; d_call: NA; j_call: TRBJ2-1; v_call: TRBV5-1; cdr3_nt: TGCGCCAGCGAGTCGAGAAATGAGCAGTTCTTC; cdr3_aa: CASESRNEQFF
clone_size: NA; d_call: TRBD1; j_call: TRBJ1-5; v_call: TRBV18; cdr3_nt: TGTGCCAGCTCTCTCGGACAGGGCGGTCAGCCCCAGCATTTT; cdr3_aa: CASSLGQGGQPQHF
clone_size: NA; d_call: NA; j_call: TRBJ1-1; v_call: TRBV29-1; cdr3_nt: TGCAGCGGGACACGTTCGAACACTGAAGCTTTCTTT; cdr3_aa: CSGTRSNTEAFF
clone_size: once; d_call: NA; j_call: TRBJ1-6; v_call: TRBV30; cdr3_nt: TGTGCCTGGAGGATACAGGGTACAGGCTCACCCCTCCACTTT; cdr3_aa: CAWRIQGTGSPLHF
clone_size: NA; d_call: TRBD1; j_call: TRBJ1-1; v_call: TRBV5-1; cdr3_nt: TGCGCCAGCAGCGCCGGGACAGCTAACACTGAAGCTTTCTTT; cdr3_aa: CASSAGTANTEAFF
clone_size: NA; d_call: NA; j_call: TRBJ2-7; v_call: TRBV5-1; cdr3_nt: TGCGCCAGCAGCTGGGGGCCAACCGGGACACGGAACTCCTACGAGCAGTACTTC; cdr3_aa: CASSWGPTGTRNSYEQYF
clone_size: NA; d_call: TRBD1; j_call: TRBJ2-3; v_call: TRBV7-2; cdr3_nt: TGTGCCAGCAGTCAGGACAGGGTATCAGATACGCAGTATTTT; cdr3_aa: CASSQDRVSDTQYF
clone_size: NA; d_call: NA; j_call: TRBJ1-4; v_call: TRBV6-5; cdr3_nt: TGTGCCAGCAGATCGCAGGGAAGGGTTAGTGAAAAACTGTTTTTT; cdr3_aa: CASRSQGRVSEKLFF
clone_size: NA; d_call: NA; j_call: TRBJ2-1; v_call: TRBV11-3; cdr3_nt: TGTGCCAGCAGCACTACCAATTACAATGAGCAGTTCTTC; cdr3_aa: CASSTTNYNEQFF
clone_size: NA; d_call: TRBD1; j_call: TRBJ2-1; v_call: TRBV5-1; cdr3_nt: TGCGCCAGCAGCAACGACAGGGCCGGTGAGCAGTTCTTC; cdr3_aa: CASSNDRAGEQFF
clone_size: NA; d_call: TRBD2; j_call: TRBJ2-5; v_call: TRBV7-9; cdr3_nt: TGTGCCAGCAGCTTGGGAGGGTGGGAGACCCAGTACTTC; cdr3_aa: CASSLGGWETQYF
clone_size: NA; d_call: TRBD1; j_call: TRBJ1-1; v_call: TRBV29-1; cdr3_nt: TGCAGCGGCTCGCCGGGACAGGGTGAAGCTTTCTTT; cdr3_aa: CSGSPGQGEAFF
clone_size: NA; d_call: NA; j_call: TRBJ1-5; v_call: TRBV7-9; cdr3_nt: TGTGCCAGCAGCTTAGATGGGGGGTCGAATCAGCCCCAGCATTTT; cdr3_aa: CASSLDGGSNQPQHF
clone_size: NA; d_call: TRBD1; j_call: TRBJ2-3; v_call: TRBV30; cdr3_nt: TGTGCCTGGAGTGGCGTAAAGGAACAGGGGACAGATACGCAGTATTTT; cdr3_aa: CAWSGVKEQGTDTQYF
clone_size: NA; d_call: TRBD1; j_call: TRBJ2-7; v_call: TRBV7-9; cdr3_nt: TGTGCCAGCAGCTTAGAAGGGGGCGCCCCCTACGAGCAGTACTTC; cdr3_aa: CASSLEGGAPYEQYF
clone_size: NA; d_call: NA; j_call: TRBJ1-1; v_call: TRBV5-1; cdr3_nt: TGCGCCAGCAGCTTGGGGAGGGTTAACACTGAAGCTTTCTTT; cdr3_aa: CASSLGRVNTEAFF
clone_size: NA; d_call: NA; j_call: TRBJ1-2; v_call: TRBV5-5; cdr3_nt: TGTGCCAGCAGCCTCGTTACTAACTATGGCTACACCTTC; cdr3_aa: CASSLVTNYGYTF
clone_size: NA; d_call: TRBD1; j_call: TRBJ2-7; v_call: TRBV4-2; cdr3_nt: TGTGCCAGCAGCCGCCAACCCACAGGGGGCGGGGAATACGAGCAGTACTTC; cdr3_aa: CASSRQPTGGGEYEQYF